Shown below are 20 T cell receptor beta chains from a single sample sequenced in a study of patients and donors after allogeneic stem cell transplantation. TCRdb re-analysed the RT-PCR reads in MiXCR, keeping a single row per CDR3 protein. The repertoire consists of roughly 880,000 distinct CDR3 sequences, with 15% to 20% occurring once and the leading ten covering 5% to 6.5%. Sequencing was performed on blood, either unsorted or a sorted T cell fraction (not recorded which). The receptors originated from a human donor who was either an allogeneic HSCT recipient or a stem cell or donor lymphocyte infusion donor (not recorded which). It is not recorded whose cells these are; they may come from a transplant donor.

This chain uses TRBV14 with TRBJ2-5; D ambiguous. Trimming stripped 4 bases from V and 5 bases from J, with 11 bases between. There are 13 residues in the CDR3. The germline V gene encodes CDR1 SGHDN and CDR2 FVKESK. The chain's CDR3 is CASSPSRVETQYF. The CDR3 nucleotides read TGTGCCAGCAGCCCGTCCCGTGTCGAGACCCAGTACTTC.

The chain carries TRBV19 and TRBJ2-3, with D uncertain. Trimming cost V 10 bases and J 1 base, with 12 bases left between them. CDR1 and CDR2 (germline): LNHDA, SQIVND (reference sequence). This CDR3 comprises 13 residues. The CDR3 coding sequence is TGTGCCACCCGGCGCTCGGGCACAGATACGCAGTATTTT. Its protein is CATRRSGTDTQYF.

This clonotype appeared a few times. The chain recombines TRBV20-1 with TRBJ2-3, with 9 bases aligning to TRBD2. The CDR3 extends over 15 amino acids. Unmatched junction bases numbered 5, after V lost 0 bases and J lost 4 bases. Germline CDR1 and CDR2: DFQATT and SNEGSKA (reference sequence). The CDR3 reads CSARDPLAGPDTQYF. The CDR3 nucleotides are TGCAGTGCTAGAGATCCACTAGCGGGCCCAGATACGCAGTATTTT.

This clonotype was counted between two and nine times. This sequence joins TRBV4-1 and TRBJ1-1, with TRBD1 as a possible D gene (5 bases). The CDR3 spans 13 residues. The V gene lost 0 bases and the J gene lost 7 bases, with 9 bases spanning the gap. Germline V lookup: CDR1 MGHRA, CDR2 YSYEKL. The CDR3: CASSQDPGLEAFF. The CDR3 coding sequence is TGCGCCAGCAGCCAAGATCCAGGGCTTGAAGCTTTCTTT.

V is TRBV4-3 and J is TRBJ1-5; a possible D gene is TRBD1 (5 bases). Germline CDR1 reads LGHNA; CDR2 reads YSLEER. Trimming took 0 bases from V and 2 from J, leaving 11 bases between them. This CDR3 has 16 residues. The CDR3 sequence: CASSQDGGSRNQPQHF. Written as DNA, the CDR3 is TGCGCCAGCAGCCAAGACGGGGGGAGTCGCAATCAGCCCCAGCATTTT.

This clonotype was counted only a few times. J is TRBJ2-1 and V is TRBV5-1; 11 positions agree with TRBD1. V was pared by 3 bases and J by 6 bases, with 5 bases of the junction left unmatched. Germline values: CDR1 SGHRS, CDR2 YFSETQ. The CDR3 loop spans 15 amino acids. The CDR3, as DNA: TGCGCCAGCAGCTCTGGACAGGGGGCAGGCAATGAGCAGTTCTTC. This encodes CASSSGQGAGNEQFF.

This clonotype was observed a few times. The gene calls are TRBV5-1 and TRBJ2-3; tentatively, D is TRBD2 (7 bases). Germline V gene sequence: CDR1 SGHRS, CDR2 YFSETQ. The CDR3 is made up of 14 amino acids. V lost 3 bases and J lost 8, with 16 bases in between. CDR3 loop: CASSSGGPPVTQYF. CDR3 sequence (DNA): TGCGCCAGCAGCTCGGGGGGCCCCCCCGTTACGCAGTATTTT.

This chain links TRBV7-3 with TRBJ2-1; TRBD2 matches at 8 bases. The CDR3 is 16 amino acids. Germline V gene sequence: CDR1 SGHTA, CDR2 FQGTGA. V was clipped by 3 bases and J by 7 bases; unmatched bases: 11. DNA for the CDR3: TGTGCCAGCAGCTTCATAGGCGGGGGGCTATATAATGAGCAGTTCTTC. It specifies CASSFIGGGLYNEQFF.

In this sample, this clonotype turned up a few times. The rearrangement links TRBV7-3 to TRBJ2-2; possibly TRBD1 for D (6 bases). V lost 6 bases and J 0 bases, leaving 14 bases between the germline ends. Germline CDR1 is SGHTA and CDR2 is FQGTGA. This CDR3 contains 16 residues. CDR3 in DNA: TGTGCCAGCAGATCCTCCGGGACAACGAACACCGGGGAGCTGTTTTTT. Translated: CASRSSGTTNTGELFF. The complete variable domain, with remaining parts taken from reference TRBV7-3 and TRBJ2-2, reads GAGVSQTPSNKVTEKGKYVELRCDPISGHTALYWYRQSLGQGPEFLIYFQGTGAADDSGLPNDRFFAVRPEGSVSTLKIQRTERGDSAVYLCASRSSGTTNTGELFFGEGSRLTVL.

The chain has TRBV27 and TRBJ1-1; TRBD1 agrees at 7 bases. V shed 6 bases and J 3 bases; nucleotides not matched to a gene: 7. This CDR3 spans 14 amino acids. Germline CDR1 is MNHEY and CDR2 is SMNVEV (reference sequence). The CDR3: CASRADRAYTEAFF. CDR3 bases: TGTGCCAGCAGAGCCGACAGGGCCTACACTGAAGCTTTCTTT.

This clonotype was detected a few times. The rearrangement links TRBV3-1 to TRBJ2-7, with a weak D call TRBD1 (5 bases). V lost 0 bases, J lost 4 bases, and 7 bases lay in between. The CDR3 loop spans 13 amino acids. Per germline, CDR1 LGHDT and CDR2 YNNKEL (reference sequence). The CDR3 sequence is CASSQETAYEQYF. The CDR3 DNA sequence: TGTGCCAGCAGCCAAGAGACAGCGTACGAGCAGTACTTC.

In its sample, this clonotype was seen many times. CDR3 amino acids: CASDRGSRSYNEQFF. CDR3 DNA: TGTGCCAGCGACCGGGGGAGCAGATCCTACAATGAGCAGTTCTTC. The chain carries TRBV12-3 or TRBV12-4 and TRBJ2-1; D perhaps matches TRBD2 (6 bases). V lost 8 bases and J lost 1, with 15 bases in between. The CDR3 length is 15 residues.

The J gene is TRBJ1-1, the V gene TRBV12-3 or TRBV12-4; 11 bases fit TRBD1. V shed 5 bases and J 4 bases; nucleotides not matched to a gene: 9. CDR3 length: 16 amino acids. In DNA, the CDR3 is TGTGCCAGCAGTCCATGGACAGGGGGCGCGGCCACTGAAGCTTTCTTT. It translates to CASSPWTGGAATEAFF.

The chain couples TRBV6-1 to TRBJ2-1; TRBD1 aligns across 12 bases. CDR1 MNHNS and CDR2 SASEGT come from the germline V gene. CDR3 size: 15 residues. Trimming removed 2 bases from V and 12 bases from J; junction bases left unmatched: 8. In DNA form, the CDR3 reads TGTGCCAGCAGTGAAATCTGGGACAGGGGGCTGGGGCAGTTCTTC. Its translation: CASSEIWDRGLGQFF.

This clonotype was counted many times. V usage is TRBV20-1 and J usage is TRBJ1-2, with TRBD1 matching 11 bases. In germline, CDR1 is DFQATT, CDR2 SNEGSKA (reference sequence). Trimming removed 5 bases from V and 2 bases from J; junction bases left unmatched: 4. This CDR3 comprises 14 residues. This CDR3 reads CSASGQGANYGYTF. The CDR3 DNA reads TGCAGTGCTTCAGGACAGGGGGCGAACTATGGCTACACCTTC.

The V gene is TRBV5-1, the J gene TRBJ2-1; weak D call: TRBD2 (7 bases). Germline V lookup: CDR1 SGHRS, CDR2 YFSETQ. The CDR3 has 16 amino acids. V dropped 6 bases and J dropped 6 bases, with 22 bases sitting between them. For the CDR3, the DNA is TGCGCCAGCACCCTAGGCTCCGGGGGGCCTGGCAATGAGCAGTTCTTC. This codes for CASTLGSGGPGNEQFF. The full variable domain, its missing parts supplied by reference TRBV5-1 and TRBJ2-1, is KAGVTQTPRYLIKTRGQQVTLSCSPISGHRSVSWYQQTPGQGLQFLFEYFSETQRNKGNFPGRFSGRQFSNSRSEMNVSTLELGDSALYLCASTLGSGGPGNEQFFGPGTRLTVL.

Here the CDR3 DNA reads TGTGCCAGCACCGCGCGGGGTAGCAATCAGCCCCAGCATTTT. Translated: CASTARGSNQPQHF. This chain connects TRBV5-8 to TRBJ1-5; D gene ambiguous. This CDR3 has 14 amino acids. Trimming shortened V by 6 bases and J by 0 bases, and 10 bases separated the two germline ends. Germline values: CDR1 SGHTS, CDR2 YDEGEE.

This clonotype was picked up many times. Here the CDR3 DNA reads TGTGCCAGCTCCACGAGGGGGGCGAACACTGAAGCTTTCTTT. It codes for CASSTRGANTEAFF. The chain has TRBV27 and TRBJ1-1; weak D call: TRBD1 (6 bases). Trimming cost V 8 bases and J 1 base, with 14 bases left between them. Germline V gives CDR1 MNHEY, CDR2 SMNVEV (reference sequence). The CDR3 sequence is 14 residues long.

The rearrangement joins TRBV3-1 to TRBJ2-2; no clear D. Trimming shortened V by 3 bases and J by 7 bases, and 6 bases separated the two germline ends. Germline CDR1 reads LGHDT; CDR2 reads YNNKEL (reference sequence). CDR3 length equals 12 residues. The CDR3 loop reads CASSQVNGELFF. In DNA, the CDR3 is TGTGCCAGCAGCCAGGTGAACGGGGAGCTGTTTTTT.

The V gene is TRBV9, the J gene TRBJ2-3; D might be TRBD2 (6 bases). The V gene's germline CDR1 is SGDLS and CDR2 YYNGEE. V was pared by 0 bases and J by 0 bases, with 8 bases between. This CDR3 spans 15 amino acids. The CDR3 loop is CASSVAGASTDTQYF. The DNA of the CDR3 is TGTGCCAGCAGCGTAGCGGGAGCGAGCACAGATACGCAGTATTTT.